This note documents a single T cell receptor (beta chain) sequence. The target antigen is unknown. This record belongs to a study of OX40 agonist ivuxolimab in advanced cancers. Study results and limitations: Expansion of clones was among the lowest in partial responders at 0.1-3.0 mg/kg. Normalized expansion of T-cell clones was also low for some nonresponders.

Using immunoSEQ multiplex PCR, the repertoire was profiled, and TCRdb retains in-frame clones only, with some absent. The sample lists under 80,000 clones, around 83% occurring once. This CDR3 contains 14 residues. Between the trimmed V and J ends, which lost 0 bases and 2 bases, there was a span of 7 bases. Germline CDR1 and CDR2: SGHRS and YFSETQ. The sequence derives from an adult with an advanced solid tumor such as melanoma, head and neck, liver or kidney cancer. The chain combines TRBV5-1 with TRBJ2-3; unclear D gene. The material was CD4+ or CD8+ T cells sorted from blood, obtained in a trial of the OX40 agonist ivuxolimab. The CDR3 DNA reads TGCGCCAGCAGCTTGGGTGGCTACACAGATACGCAGTATTTT. Its translation is CASSLGGYTDTQYF. Looking up the rest from reference TRBV5-1 and TRBJ2-3 gives the full variable domain: KAGVTQTPRYLIKTRGQQVTLSCSPISGHRSVSWYQQTPGQGLQFLFEYFSETQRNKGNFPGRFSGRQFSNSRSEMNVSTLELGDSALYLCASSLGGYTDTQYFGPGTRLTVL.